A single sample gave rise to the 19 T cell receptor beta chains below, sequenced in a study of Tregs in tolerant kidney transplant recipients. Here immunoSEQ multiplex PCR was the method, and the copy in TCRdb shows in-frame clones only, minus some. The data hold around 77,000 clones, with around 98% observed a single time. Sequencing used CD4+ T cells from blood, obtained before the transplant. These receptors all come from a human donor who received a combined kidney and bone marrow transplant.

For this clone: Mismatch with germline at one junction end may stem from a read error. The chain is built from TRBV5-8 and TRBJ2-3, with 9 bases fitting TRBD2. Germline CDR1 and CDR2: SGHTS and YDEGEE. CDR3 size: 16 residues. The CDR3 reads CANSLGRSGGPDTQYF. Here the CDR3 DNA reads TGTGCCAACAGCTTGGGTAGGAGCGGGGGGCCAGATACGCAGTATTTT.

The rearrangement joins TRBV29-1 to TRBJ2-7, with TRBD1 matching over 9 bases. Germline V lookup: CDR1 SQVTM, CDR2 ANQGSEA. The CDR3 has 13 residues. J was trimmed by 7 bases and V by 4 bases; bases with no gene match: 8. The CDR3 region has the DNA TGCAGCGTTGGAGGACAGGGGTACAGGGAGCAGTACTTC. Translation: CSVGGQGYREQYF.

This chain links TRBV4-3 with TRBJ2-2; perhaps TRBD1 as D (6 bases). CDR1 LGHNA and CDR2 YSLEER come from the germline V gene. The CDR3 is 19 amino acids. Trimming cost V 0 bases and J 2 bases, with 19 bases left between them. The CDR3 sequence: CASSQDIRATGRNTGELFF. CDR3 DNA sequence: TGCGCCAGCAGCCAAGATATCAGGGCTACAGGGCGAAACACCGGGGAGCTGTTTTTT.

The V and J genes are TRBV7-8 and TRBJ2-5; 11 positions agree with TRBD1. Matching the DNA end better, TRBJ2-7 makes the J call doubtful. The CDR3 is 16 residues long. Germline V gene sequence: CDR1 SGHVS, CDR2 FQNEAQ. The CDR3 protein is CASSSGGQGAFYEQYF. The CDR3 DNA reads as TGTGCCAGCAGCTCCGGCGGACAGGGGGCTTTCTACGAGCAGTACTTC.

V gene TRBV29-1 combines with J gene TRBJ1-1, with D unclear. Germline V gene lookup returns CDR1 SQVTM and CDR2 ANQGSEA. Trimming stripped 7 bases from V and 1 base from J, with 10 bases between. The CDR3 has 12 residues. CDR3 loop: CSAIIRNTEAFF. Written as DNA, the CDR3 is TGCAGCGCTATAATCCGGAACACTGAAGCTTTCTTT.

The CDR3 nucleotides read TGTGCCAGCAGCTGGAACCAGGGGGCTGCCACTGAAGCTTTCTTT. Translated: CASSWNQGAATEAFF. This chain joins TRBV5-5 and TRBJ1-1; 8 nucleotides agree with TRBD1. The ends lost 3 bases at V and 4 bases at J; junction bases unmatched: 8. This CDR3 has 15 residues. Germline assignment: CDR1 SGHKS and CDR2 YYEKEE (reference sequence).

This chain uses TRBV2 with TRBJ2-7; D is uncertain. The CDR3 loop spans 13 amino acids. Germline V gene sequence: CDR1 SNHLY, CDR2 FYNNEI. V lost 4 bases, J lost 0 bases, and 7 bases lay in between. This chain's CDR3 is CASSVMSSYEQYF. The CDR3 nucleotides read TGTGCCAGCAGTGTTATGAGCTCCTACGAGCAGTACTTC.

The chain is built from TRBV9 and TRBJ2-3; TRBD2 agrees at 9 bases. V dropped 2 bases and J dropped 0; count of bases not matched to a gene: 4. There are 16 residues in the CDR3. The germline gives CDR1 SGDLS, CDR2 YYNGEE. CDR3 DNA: TGTGCCAGCAGCGTGGGGGCGGGGGGGAGCACAGATACGCAGTATTTT. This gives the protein CASSVGAGGSTDTQYF. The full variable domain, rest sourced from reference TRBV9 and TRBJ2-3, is DSGVTQTPKHLITATGQRVTLRCSPRSGDLSVYWYQQSLDQGLQFLIQYYNGEERAKGNILERFSAQQFPDLHSELNLSSLELGDSALYFCASSVGAGGSTDTQYFGPGTRLTVL.

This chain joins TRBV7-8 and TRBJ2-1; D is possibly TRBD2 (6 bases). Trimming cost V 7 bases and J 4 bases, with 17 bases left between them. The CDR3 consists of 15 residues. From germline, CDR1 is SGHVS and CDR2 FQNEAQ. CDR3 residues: CASTRSGVGYNEQFF. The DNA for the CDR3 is TGTGCCAGCACCAGGTCGGGGGTTGGGTACAATGAGCAGTTCTTC.

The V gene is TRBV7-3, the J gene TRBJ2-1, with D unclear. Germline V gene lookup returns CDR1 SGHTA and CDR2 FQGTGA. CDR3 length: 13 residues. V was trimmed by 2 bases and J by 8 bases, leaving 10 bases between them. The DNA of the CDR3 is TGTGCCAGCAGCTTATCAGCAGGCCATGAGCAGTTCTTC. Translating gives CASSLSAGHEQFF.

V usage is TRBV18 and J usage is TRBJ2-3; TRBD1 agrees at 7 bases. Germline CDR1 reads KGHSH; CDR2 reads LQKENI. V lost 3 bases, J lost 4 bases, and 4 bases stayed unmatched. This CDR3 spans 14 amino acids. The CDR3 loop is CASSPQGTADTQYF. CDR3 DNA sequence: TGTGCCAGCTCACCGCAGGGGACAGCAGATACGCAGTATTTT.

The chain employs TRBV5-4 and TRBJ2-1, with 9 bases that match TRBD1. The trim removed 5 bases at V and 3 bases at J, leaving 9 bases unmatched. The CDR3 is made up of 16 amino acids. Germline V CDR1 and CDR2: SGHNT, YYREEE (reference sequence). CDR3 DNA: TGTGCCAGCAGTCCAACAGGGGGCCGCCTCTACAATGAGCAGTTCTTC. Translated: CASSPTGGRLYNEQFF. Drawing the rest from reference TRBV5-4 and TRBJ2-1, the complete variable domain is ETGVTQSPTHLIKTRGQQVTLRCSSQSGHNTVSWYQQALGQGPQFIFQYYREEENGRGNFPPRFSGLQFPNYSSELNVNALELDDSALYLCASSPTGGRLYNEQFFGPGTRLTVL.

CDR3 sequence reads: CASSQGTAGANVLTF. The CDR3 DNA reads as TGTGCCAGCAGCCAAGGGACAGCCGGGGCCAACGTCCTGACTTTC. V is TRBV16 and J is TRBJ2-6, with 7 nucleotides matching TRBD1. Germline CDR1 reads KGHSY; CDR2 reads FQNENV. The CDR3 sequence is 15 residues long. Trimming at V came to 2 bases and at J to 4 bases, leaving 2 bases not matched to a gene.

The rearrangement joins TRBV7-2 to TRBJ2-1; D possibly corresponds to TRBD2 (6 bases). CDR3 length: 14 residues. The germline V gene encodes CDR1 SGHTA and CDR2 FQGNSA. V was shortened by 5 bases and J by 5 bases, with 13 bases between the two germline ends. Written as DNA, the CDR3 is TGTGCCAGCAGCGCCGGGGGTACAAACAATGAGCAGTTCTTC. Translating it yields CASSAGGTNNEQFF.

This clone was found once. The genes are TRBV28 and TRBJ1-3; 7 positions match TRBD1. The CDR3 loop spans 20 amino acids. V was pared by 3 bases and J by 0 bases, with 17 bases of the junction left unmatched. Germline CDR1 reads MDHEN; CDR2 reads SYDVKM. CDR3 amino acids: CASSLFGTAALAYSGNTIYF. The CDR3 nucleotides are TGTGCCAGCAGTTTGTTCGGGACAGCAGCCCTCGCTTACTCTGGAAACACCATATATTTT.

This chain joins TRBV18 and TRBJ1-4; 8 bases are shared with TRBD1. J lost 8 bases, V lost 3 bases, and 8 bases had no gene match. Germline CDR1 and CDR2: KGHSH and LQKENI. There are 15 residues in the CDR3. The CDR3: CASSPGQAVKEKLFF. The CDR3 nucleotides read TGTGCCAGCTCACCGGGACAGGCGGTAAAGGAAAAACTGTTTTTT. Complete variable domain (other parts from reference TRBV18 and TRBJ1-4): NAGVMQNPRHLVRRRGQEARLRCSPMKGHSHVYWYRQLPEEGLKFMVYLQKENIIDESGMPKERFSAEFPKEGPSILRIQQVVRGDSAAYFCASSPGQAVKEKLFFGSGTQLSVL.

CDR3 sequence (DNA): TGTGCCAGCAGTGAACTAGCGGGAGACACCGGGGAGCTGTTTTTT. Translated: CASSELAGDTGELFF. This sequence joins TRBV2 and TRBJ2-2, with 10 nucleotides matching TRBD2. The V gene's germline CDR1 is SNHLY and CDR2 FYNNEI. This CDR3 comprises 15 residues. Trimming removed 2 bases from V and 3 bases from J; junction bases left unmatched: 0. The variable domain in full, with the rest retrieved from reference TRBV2 and TRBJ2-2, is EPEVTQTPSHQVTQMGQEVILRCVPISNHLYFYWYRQILGQKVEFLVSFYNNEISEKSEIFDDQFSVERPDGSNFTLKIRSTKLEDSAMYFCASSELAGDTGELFFGEGSRLTVL.

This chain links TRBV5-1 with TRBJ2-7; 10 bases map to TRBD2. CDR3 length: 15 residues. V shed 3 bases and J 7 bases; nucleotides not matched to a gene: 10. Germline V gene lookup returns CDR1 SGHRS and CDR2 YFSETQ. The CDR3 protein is CASSSNLAGAGEQYF. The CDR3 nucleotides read TGCGCCAGCAGCTCTAACCTAGCGGGAGCTGGGGAGCAGTACTTC.

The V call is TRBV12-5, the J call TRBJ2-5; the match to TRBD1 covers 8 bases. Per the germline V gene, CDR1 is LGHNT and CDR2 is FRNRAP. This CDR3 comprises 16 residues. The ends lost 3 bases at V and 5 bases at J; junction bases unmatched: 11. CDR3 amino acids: CASGFISGTGGETQYF. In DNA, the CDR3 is TGTGCTAGTGGTTTCATCTCGGGGACAGGAGGGGAGACCCAGTACTTC.